This T cell receptor (beta chain) was found in a study of blood T cell repertoires in COVID-19. Study-wide context: Material from acute and convalescent COVID-19 was sourced from the United States, Italy and Spain. Nucleic acid was either cDNA or gDNA, and it came from T cells, B-cell-depleted T cells, or PBMCs.

The protocol was immunoSEQ multiplex PCR, while the TCRdb copy is restricted to in-frame clones and leaves out a portion. This table holds a few hundred thousand clones, around nine tenths found once. The CDR3 length is 15 residues. Germline V gene data show CDR1 as MNHNS and CDR2 as SASEGT. V dropped 1 base and J dropped 2; count of bases not matched to a gene: 4. The specimen sequenced was peripheral blood. The chain links TRBV6-1 to TRBJ2-7; 8 positions match TRBD2. The source is a man in his fifties with active or convalescent COVID-19. The CDR3 reads CASSEGGGRPYEQYF. CDR3 sequence (DNA): TGTGCCAGCAGTGAAGGGGGCGGGAGGCCCTACGAGCAGTACTTC.